This TCR beta chain was sequenced in a study of T cell responses to AZD1222 COVID-19 vaccine. The study, taken as a whole, reports: Nearly half of spike-specific TCRs reportedly target variant regions that are unmutated in the B.1.351 and B.1.1.7 variants. There were vaccine-associated CD4 TCRs across spike, dominant at 160-218 and 743-854. Two AZD1222 administrations were followed by greater Spike-specific TCR breadth and depth.

Repertoires were generated with immunoSEQ multiplex PCR, while TCRdb's copy carries only in-frame clones and drops some. Of roughly 120,000 clones in the sample, approximately 87% were seen once. Germline CDR1 SGHNT, CDR2 YYREEE (reference sequence). The CDR3 has 15 residues. V dropped 3 bases and J dropped 4; count of bases not matched to a gene: 1. As regards this clone: Its antigen remains unknown.

The material was peripheral blood, obtained 28 days after the second AZD1222 dose. The gene calls are TRBV5-4 and TRBJ1-6; the match to TRBD1 covers 10 bases. This clonotype originated in an adult who received the AZD1222 COVID-19 vaccine. The CDR3 protein is CASSWGQGYNSPLHF. In DNA, the CDR3 is TGTGCCAGCAGCTGGGGACAGGGGTATAATTCACCCCTCCACTTT.